A selection of T cell receptor beta chains follows, all from one sample in a study of blood T cells in healthy people across ages. TCRdb itself ran the 5' RACE reads through MiXCR, one entry per CDR3 protein. Altogether hundreds of thousands of distinct CDR3 sequences are present, 25% being singletons, with the ten largest covering 9.4%. The data also belong to a second study, concerning T cells of mothers and their children.

Material: blood. The origin of the receptors is a boy aged 5-17 years in good health. The CDR3 runs from the conserved cysteine through the conserved F or W. D genes are given only for firm matches. Clone size, where shown, is once, few, many, or a class for clones that have expanded.

d_call,j_call,clone_size,v_call,cdr3_length,cdr3_nt,cdr3_aa
TRBD1,TRBJ2-1,NA,TRBV5-6,14,TGTGCCAGCAACAGACCGGGACAGGGGGCTGTTAGACTCTTC,CASNRPGQGAVRLF
NA,TRBJ2-7,few,TRBV5-1,13,TGCGCCAGCAGCTTGTTCCCCAACTACGAGCAGTACTTC,CASSLFPNYEQYF
TRBD2,TRBJ2-5,NA,TRBV20-1,13,TGCAGTGCTAAGACTAGCGGCAAGGAGACCCAGTACTTC,CSAKTSGKETQYF
TRBD1,TRBJ2-7,NA,TRBV7-2,15,TGTGCCAGCAACCCAGGGGGACAGGGGACCTACGAGCAGTACTTC,CASNPGGQGTYEQYF
NA,TRBJ2-1,NA,TRBV7-9,15,TGTGCCAGCAGCTTAGACGCATGGGGTTACAATGAGCAGTTCTTC,CASSLDAWGYNEQFF
NA,TRBJ2-1,few,TRBV6-6,12,TGTGCCAGCAGTTACGTCGAGAATGAGCAGTTCTTC,CASSYVENEQFF
NA,TRBJ2-5,NA,TRBV20-1,13,TGCAGTGCTTTACAGGGAACCCAAGAGACCCAGTACTTC,CSALQGTQETQYF
NA,TRBJ2-3,NA,TRBV5-1,17,TGCGCCAGCAGCCAAACCCGAACGGCGGAATACACAGATACGCAGTATTTT,CASSQTRTAEYTDTQYF
TRBD1,TRBJ2-7,few,TRBV5-1,16,TGCGCCAGCAGCTTGGCCCCAACAGGGGCCCGAGGCGAGCAGTACTTC,CASSLAPTGARGEQYF
NA,TRBJ2-7,NA,TRBV28,15,TGTGCCAGCAGTCCCCAACAGGGGGGGTACTACGAGCAGTACTTC,CASSPQQGGYYEQYF
NA,TRBJ2-7,NA,TRBV5-8,13,TGTGCCAGCAGCTTCGGGGGATTCTACGAGCAGTACTTC,CASSFGGFYEQYF
NA,TRBJ2-3,few,TRBV12-3/TRBV12-4,15,TGTGCCAGCAGCCTGACCGGGACTCCCTACCGTACGCAGTATTTT,CASSLTGTPYRTQYF
TRBD2,TRBJ2-5,NA,TRBV29-1,13,TGCAGCGCCTCAGCAATAGCGGGAGAGACCCAGTACTTC,CSASAIAGETQYF
NA,TRBJ2-7,few,TRBV5-5,15,TGTGCCAGCAGCTTACCAGGGGTCACCTTCTTCGAGCAGTACTTC,CASSLPGVTFFEQYF
TRBD1,TRBJ2-7,NA,TRBV29-1,13,TGCAGCGTTCGACAGGGGTCGAGATACGAGCAGTACTTC,CSVRQGSRYEQYF
NA,TRBJ2-7,NA,TRBV28,15,TGTGCCAGCTCTCGAAAGGGGCTCTTCGGCTACGAGCAGTACTTC,CASSRKGLFGYEQYF
NA,TRBJ2-5,NA,TRBV4-2,16,TGTGCCAGCAGCCCCTCCGCCTTGGGGAACCAAGAGACCCAGTACTTC,CASSPSALGNQETQYF
NA,TRBJ2-3,NA,TRBV7-9,15,TGTGCCAGCAGCTTAGGCCAGTTTGGCACAGATACGCAGTATTTT,CASSLGQFGTDTQYF
NA,TRBJ2-1,NA,TRBV20-1,17,TGCAGTGCTAGAGATCGGGGCAGCCCCCTCTCCTACAATGAGCAGTTCTTC,CSARDRGSPLSYNEQFF
NA,TRBJ2-7,NA,TRBV14,18,TGTGCCAGCAGCCAAGATCAGCTGGTGGGAAAGAGTCCCTACGAGCAGTACTTC,CASSQDQLVGKSPYEQYF
TRBD1,TRBJ2-7,once,TRBV6-5,13,TGTGCCAGCAGTGAACAGGGGACCCACGAGCAGTACTTC,CASSEQGTHEQYF
NA,TRBJ2-7,few,TRBV9,14,TGTGCCAGCTCCGTTCATAGCGAATCCTACGAGCAGTACTTC,CASSVHSESYEQYF
NA,TRBJ1-2,few,TRBV9,14,TGTGCCAGCAGCGGAAGCCAGGGGAACTATGGCTACACCTTC,CASSGSQGNYGYTF
NA,TRBJ2-2,NA,TRBV29-1,13,TGCAGCGGCATGGGACCCCTCGTCGGGGAGCTGTTTTTT,CSGMGPLVGELFF
TRBD2,TRBJ2-7,many,TRBV6-4,13,TGTGCCAGCAGGACTAGCGGGAGTTACGAGCAGTACTTC,CASRTSGSYEQYF
NA,TRBJ2-5,NA,TRBV7-9,15,TGTGCCAGCAGCCCCGGGACCTACGAGGGGGAGACCCAGTACTTC,CASSPGTYEGETQYF
TRBD2,TRBJ2-1,few,TRBV7-9,19,TGTGCCAGCAGGACGGGACTAGCGGGATCGGCCGCTCCCTACAATGAGCAGTTCTTC,CASRTGLAGSAAPYNEQFF
TRBD1,TRBJ2-7,few,TRBV7-9,15,TGTGCCAGCAGCCCCCAGGTGGGACAGGCCTACGAGCAGTACTTC,CASSPQVGQAYEQYF